This TCR beta chain derives from a study of blood T cell repertoires in COVID-19. Two negative PCRs, clearance, or symptom resolution had been documented for recovered Cohort 3 donors. Some clones are missing from TCRdb's copy, which holds only in-frame ones; the method was immunoSEQ multiplex PCR. Here the sample spans more than 150,000 clones, 87% being singletons. The CDR3 is 15 residues long. The germline CDR1 and CDR2 sequences are SGHTA and FQGNSA. Losses at the gene ends were 7 bases for V and 1 base for J; bases not matched to a gene: 6. The sequence derives from a woman aged 25 to 39 who had recovered from COVID-19. V is TRBV7-2 and J is TRBJ1-1; 10 bases agree with TRBD1. Sequencing was performed on PBMCs or T cells enriched from blood (not recorded which). The CDR3 spells CASNTRQGANTEAFF. CDR3 bases: TGTGCCAGCAACACCAGACAGGGGGCGAACACTGAAGCTTTCTTT.